This T cell receptor (beta chain) derives from a study of shared clonotypes between healthy human individuals. Only CD45RO-negative cells positively selected for CCR7 counted as naive CD8 cells, so terminally differentiated effector memory CD45RA+ cells were excluded. Clones were read by immunoSEQ multiplex PCR, and TCRdb kept only the in-frame ones, dropping some. This table holds some 2 million clones, approximately 94% found once. The CDR3 has 16 amino acids. CDR1 and CDR2 from the germline V gene are SGHRS and YFSETQ. V was trimmed by 7 bases and J by 5 bases, leaving 22 bases between them. Sequences were obtained from naive CD8+ T cells sorted from blood. The chain combines TRBV5-1 with TRBJ2-1, with TRBD2 as a possible D gene (5 bases). This receptor was identified in a man between 18 and 29 years old in good health. The CDR3 coding sequence is TGCGCCAGCGCCGCCTCCCTAGCTGGGGTTGACAATGAGCAGTTCTTC. Translating it yields CASAASLAGVDNEQFF.